This T cell receptor (beta chain) was recorded in a study of T cells in localized non-small cell lung cancer. Findings of the study overall: In adjacent lung appeared a median roughly 56 of the top 100 tumor clones.

The repertoire was sequenced with immunoSEQ multiplex PCR; TCRdb's copy has only in-frame clones and lacks some. This table has 13,000 or so clones, roughly 84% appearing once. About this clone: No antigen is known for it.

The CDR3 covers 15 residues. Trimming left V 5 bases short and J 6 bases short, with 20 bases between. Germline V CDR1 and CDR2: SGHVS, FQNEAQ. This chain links TRBV7-8 with TRBJ2-7; TRBD2 might be the D (6 bases). The clonotype originates from a male donor aged 60 or over with stage III lung adenocarcinoma. Sequenced material: peripheral blood, taken before any cancer treatment. The CDR3 is CASSSRDSALGEQYF. CDR3 nucleotides: TGTGCCAGCAGCAGCCGGGACTCCGCCCTCGGCGAGCAGTACTTC.